The 8 T cell receptor beta chains below come from one sample, sequenced in a study of blood T cells in healthy people across ages (dated by TCRdb to 2013 to 2016). Libraries were built with 5' RACE. These reads were obtained on an Illumina HiSeq 2500. A second PCR of roughly 7 to 11 cycles was run with a J-beta primer mix and a sample-barcoded 5' primer. Starting from the raw public reads, TCRdb applied fastp trimming at Q25, assembled clones with MiXCR and retained in-frame beta chains. Entries that share a CDR3 protein sequence are merged under the most common genes and DNA. A total of more than 1,000,000 distinct CDR3 sequences appear in this sample, about 25% of them only once. The ten largest clones take up about 0.72% of the sample. The data also belong to a second study, concerning T cells of mothers and their children.

Sample: blood. The receptors come from a girl aged 2-10 years in good health.

The table lists this clonotype with a few counts. V is TRBV7-2 and J is TRBJ2-2, with a tentative D call TRBD2 (7 bases). Between the trimmed V and J ends, which lost 10 bases and 8 bases, there was a span of 20 bases. CDR3 length: 14 amino acids. From germline, CDR1 is SGHTA and CDR2 FQGNSA. CDR3 DNA: TGTGCCACCGGGGGGCAAGGGGCTAATGGGGAGCTGTTTTTT. Its protein is CATGGQGANGELFF. Using reference TRBV7-2 and TRBJ2-2 for the parts outside the CDR3, the full variable domain is GAGVSQSPSNKVTEKGKDVELRCDPISGHTALYWYRQSLGQGLEFLIYFQGNSAPDKSGLPSDRFSAERTGGSVSTLTIQRTQQEDSAVYLCATGGQGANGELFFGEGSRLTVL.

The chain joins TRBV6-1 to TRBJ2-1, with 7 nucleotides matching TRBD1. The trim removed 2 bases at V and 3 bases at J, leaving 4 bases unmatched. The CDR3 is 15 residues long. Per germline, CDR1 MNHNS and CDR2 SASEGT. The CDR3 sequence is CASSEHGTDYNEQFF. CDR3 sequence (DNA): TGTGCCAGCAGTGAACATGGGACAGACTACAATGAGCAGTTCTTC.

This clonotype was counted only a few times. This rearrangement joins TRBV7-9 to TRBJ2-5, with D possibly called TRBD1 or TRBD2 (6 bases each). The CDR3 spans 14 residues. The germline V gene has CDR1 SEHNR and CDR2 FQNEAQ (reference sequence). The V and J ends lost 4 bases and 5 bases respectively, with 14 bases between them. The CDR3 is CASSSEGESETQYF. The CDR3 DNA sequence: TGTGCCAGCAGCTCGGAGGGGGAGTCGGAGACCCAGTACTTC.

In its sample, this clonotype was seen a few times. The chain is built from TRBV6-5 and TRBJ1-2; no firm D call. V lost 0 bases, J lost 7 bases, and 12 bases lay in between. From germline, CDR1 is MNHEY and CDR2 SVGAGI. This CDR3 comprises 14 residues. CDR3 loop: CASSYSSSWGGYTF. In DNA, the CDR3 is TGTGCCAGCAGTTACTCATCCTCGTGGGGTGGCTACACCTTC.

V and J are TRBV4-3 and TRBJ2-5, with 10 bases fitting TRBD2. The J call is in doubt because the DNA end fits TRBJ2-1 better. This CDR3 spans 17 amino acids. Germline values: CDR1 LGHNA, CDR2 YSLEER. CDR3 residues: CASSQGTGTSERYEQFF. CDR3 sequence (DNA): TGCGCCAGCAGCCAAGGAACAGGGACTAGCGAGCGGTACGAGCAGTTCTTC.

This clonotype was found once. One junction end does not reproduce the germline sequence, and a read error may be involved. The chain joins TRBV5-1 to TRBJ1-2; TRBD1 agrees at 9 bases. The germline V gene encodes CDR1 SGHRS and CDR2 YFSETQ. The CDR3 is 13 amino acids. CDR3: CASSLQGANGYAF. CDR3 DNA: TGCGCCAGCAGCTTACAGGGGGCGAATGGCTACGCCTTC.

This clonotype appeared a few times. The V gene is TRBV12-3 or TRBV12-4, the J gene TRBJ2-1; unclear D gene. The CDR3 covers 12 residues. Deletions cut 5 bases from V and 9 bases from J, with 11 bases between. The CDR3 DNA follows: TGTGCCAGCAGTCCCTCATTTGGTGAGCAGTTCTTC. Residues: CASSPSFGEQFF.

The sample holds a few counts of this clonotype. The chain uses TRBV7-9 and TRBJ2-4; no firm D call. The V gene's germline CDR1 is SEHNR and CDR2 FQNEAQ (reference sequence). V was clipped by 3 bases and J by 4 bases, with 7 bases between them. This CDR3 is 13 amino acids long. CDR3: CASSLGPKNIQYF. The CDR3 coding sequence is TGTGCCAGCAGCTTGGGCCCTAAAAACATTCAGTACTTC.